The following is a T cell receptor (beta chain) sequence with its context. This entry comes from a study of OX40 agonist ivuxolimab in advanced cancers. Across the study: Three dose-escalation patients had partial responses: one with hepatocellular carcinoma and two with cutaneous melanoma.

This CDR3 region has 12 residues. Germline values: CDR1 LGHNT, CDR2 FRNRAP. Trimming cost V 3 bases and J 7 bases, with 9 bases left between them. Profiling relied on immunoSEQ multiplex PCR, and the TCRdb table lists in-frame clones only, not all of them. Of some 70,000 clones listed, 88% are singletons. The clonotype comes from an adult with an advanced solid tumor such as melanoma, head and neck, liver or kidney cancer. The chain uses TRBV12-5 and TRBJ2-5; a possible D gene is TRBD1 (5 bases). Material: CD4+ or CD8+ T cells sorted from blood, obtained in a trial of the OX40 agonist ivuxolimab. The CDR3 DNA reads TGTGCTAGTGGTTTCCAGGGTGGGACCCAGTACTTC. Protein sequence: CASGFQGGTQYF.